This T cell receptor beta chain was observed in a study of neurological immune-mediated disorders (dated 2019 in TCRdb). Concerning the study at large: Among the 34 multiple sclerosis patients, relapsing-remitting MS was present in around 31 and secondary progressive MS was present in 3. Longitudinal HAM/TSP and healthy donors were sampled at 3 time-points each (about 3-45 month intervals). Using UMI-based sequencing, the study compared peripheral blood TCR-beta repertoires from patients with HTLV-I-associated myelopathy (HAM/TSP), patients with multiple sclerosis, and healthy controls. The roughly 100 TCR-beta libraries included longitudinal samples, technical triplicates and paired sorted CD4+ and CD8+ T-cell subsets alongside PBMC samples. The cohort was made up of 68 subjects, consisting of around 15 HAM/TSP patients, 35 or so multiple sclerosis patients and around 20 healthy controls.

Broad study findings and their caveats: Repertoires from 18 of 34 MS patients were grouped by phylogenetic analysis into a cluster of related CDR3 sequences, suggesting a possible repertoire-level signature. Expanded clones from different subjects shared no identical CDR3 amino acid sequences, which suggests that TCR-beta repertoires were private in all groups. No clinical or MRI features were associated with the MS cluster, and the authors said that larger cohorts are needed. The highest TCR clonal expansion was observed in HAM/TSP patients, whereas the lowest was observed in MS patients, even when compared with healthy controls.

In light of the paper, this sample's time point label describes: longitudinal time-point 2. For unsorted PBMC libraries, 2 million PBMCs were used after storage in RNAlater at -80 degrees C until RNA extraction. The multiple sclerosis patients were enrolled in a US clinical protocol that evaluated disease progression with magnetic resonance imaging. Peripheral blood was subjected to Ficoll-Hypaque density gradient centrifugation to isolate PBMCs, which were then cryopreserved in liquid nitrogen. According to the germline V gene, CDR1 reads SGHRS and CDR2 reads YFSETQ. Trimming at the junction amounts to 0 bases on V and 4 bases on J, and the germline ends lie 15 bases apart. From the cysteine up to the phenylalanine, the CDR3 has a length of 16 residues. The sequence is cut down to CDR3 DNA, 48 bases in frame from base 1. To synthesize cDNA, template-switch 5'RACE was performed with a primer carrying a 10-nucleotide random unique molecular identifier so that each TCR transcript was tagged. Every sequencing run covered 15-18 subjects and yielded more than 160 million TCR-beta sequences. The RNeasy kit was used to extract total RNA. The KAPA Real-time Library Amplification kit was used to amplify TCR-beta VDJ regions with primers targeting the TCR constant region and the 5'RACE anchor. A first PCR added sample indexes and Illumina adaptors, after which a second PCR increased the library yield. After Ampure bead purification, the roughly 650 bp TCR product was size-selected on a 2% E-gel SizeSelection system. Library quality was checked on a Bioanalyzer, concentration was measured with Qubit, and libraries were quantified with the Kapa Library Quantification kit before pooling. An Illumina HiSeq 2500 was used to sequence the libraries paired-end at 2 x 150 bp. To increase sequence diversity, roughly 24-31% phiX was spiked into each library pool. The study's own analysis went as follows. Quality-filtered reads were processed with the UMI-based MiGEC pipeline, and over 80% of raw TCR sequences were removed by the MiGEC pipeline during error correction. IMGT germline references were used for alignment of VDJ genes, and clonotypes were defined by a unique CDR3 amino acid sequence together with V-J genes. Clonal expansion, Shannon diversity, and CDR3 relatedness (CalcPairwiseDistances, ClusterSamples) were evaluated with VDJtools, and phylogenetic trees were built with CLCbio workbench. A clone was classed as expanded if it had 8 or more unique UMIs, a cutoff based on coefficient-of-variation modelling across technical triplicates. Using fastp trimming at Q25 and MiXCR clonotype assembly, TCRdb reanalyzed the public sequencing data and kept in-frame beta chains. Under each unique CDR3 protein, matching rows form one entry showing the most common genes and DNA. TCRdb assigned the V and J calls; the authors' analysis was not used. For this sample there are some 87,000 distinct CDR3 sequences; 5.8% appear just once. The ten largest make up 6.5% to 9% of the sample.

Many counts were recorded for this clonotype. The antigen it binds to is not known. No per-base quality is available; no much larger clone lies one base away. The receptor's source is a woman in her sixties with multiple sclerosis. The sample comprised PBMCs. Recombination linked TRBV5-1 to TRBJ2-3; the D element might be TRBD1 or TRBD2, as each aligns at 5 bases. The bases read TGCGCCAGCAGCTTGGTGAGGGACCCCTCGGCAGATACGCAGTATTTT. It is translated as CASSLVRDPSADTQYF.